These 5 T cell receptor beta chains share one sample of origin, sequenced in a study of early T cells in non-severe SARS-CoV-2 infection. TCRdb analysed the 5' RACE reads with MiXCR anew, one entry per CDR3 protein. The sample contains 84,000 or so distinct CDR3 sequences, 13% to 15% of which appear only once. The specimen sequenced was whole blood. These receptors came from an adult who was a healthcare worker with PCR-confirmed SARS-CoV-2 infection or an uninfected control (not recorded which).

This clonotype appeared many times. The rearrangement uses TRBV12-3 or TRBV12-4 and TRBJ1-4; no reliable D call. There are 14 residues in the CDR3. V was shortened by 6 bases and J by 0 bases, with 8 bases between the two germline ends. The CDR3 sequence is CASRPDTTNEKLFF. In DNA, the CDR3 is TGTGCCAGCAGGCCCGATACAACTAATGAAAAACTGTTTTTT.

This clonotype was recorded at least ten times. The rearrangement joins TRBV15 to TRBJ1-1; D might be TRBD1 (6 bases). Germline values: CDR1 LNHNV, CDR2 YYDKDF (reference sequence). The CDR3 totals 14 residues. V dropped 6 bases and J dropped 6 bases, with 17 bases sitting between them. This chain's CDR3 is CATSTRQALAEAFF. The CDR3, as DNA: TGTGCCACCAGTACCCGACAGGCGCTCGCTGAAGCTTTCTTT.

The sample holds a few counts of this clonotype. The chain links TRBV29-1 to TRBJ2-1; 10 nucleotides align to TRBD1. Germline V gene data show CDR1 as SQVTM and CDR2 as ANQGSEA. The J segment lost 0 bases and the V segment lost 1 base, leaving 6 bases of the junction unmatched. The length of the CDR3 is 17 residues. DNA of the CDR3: TGCAGCGTTGAAGTACTCCGGACAGGGGGCTCCTACAATGAGCAGTTCTTC. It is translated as CSVEVLRTGGSYNEQFF.

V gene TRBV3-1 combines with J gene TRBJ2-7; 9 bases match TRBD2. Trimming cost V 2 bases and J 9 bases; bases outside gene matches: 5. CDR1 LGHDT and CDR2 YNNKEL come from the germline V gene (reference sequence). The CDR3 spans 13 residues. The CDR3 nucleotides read TGTGCCAGCAGCCAACCCGGGACTAGCAGGCAGTACTTC. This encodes CASSQPGTSRQYF.

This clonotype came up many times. The CDR3: CASRTTSGEQFF. CDR3 sequence (DNA): TGTGCCAGTAGGACAACTAGCGGGGAGCAGTTCTTC. The genes are TRBV19 and TRBJ2-1; TRBD2 aligns across 9 bases. This CDR3 is 12 amino acids long. Per germline, CDR1 LNHDA and CDR2 SQIVND (reference sequence). V dropped 6 bases and J dropped 10; count of bases not matched to a gene: 4.